Listed below are T cell receptor beta chains from one sample, sequenced in a study of blood T cell repertoires in COVID-19. This table comes from immunoSEQ multiplex PCR, and its TCRdb copy is limited to in-frame clones, with some not included. This table holds some 70,000 clones, under 85% found once. The material sequenced was peripheral blood. These receptors were taken from a woman between 45 and 65 years old with acute or convalescent COVID-19. Both conserved end residues are part of each CDR3. The D gene is left open where the match is weak. Where a row states a size, it is once, few, many or the class of an expanded clone; other rows omit it.

V gene	D gene	clone size	J gene	CDR3 DNA	CDR3 protein
TRBV5-1	.	once	TRBJ2-2	TGCGCCAGCAGCTTGAAGACAGCTTCGAACACCGGGGAGCTGTTTTTT	CASSLKTASNTGELFF
TRBV5-4	.	.	TRBJ2-1	TGTGCCAGCAGCTTACGACAGGGCGGGGACGGATACAATGAGCAGTTCTTC	CASSLRQGGDGYNEQFF
TRBV7-2	TRBD1	.	TRBJ1-5	TGTGCCAGCAGCGGGACAGTCAATCAGCCCCAGCATTTT	CASSGTVNQPQHF
TRBV6-2/TRBV6-3	TRBD1	once	TRBJ1-2	TGTGCCAGCAGTGCACAGGGGGCCCTCCTCGGCTACACCTTC	CASSAQGALLGYTF
TRBV13	TRBD1	.	TRBJ2-7	TGTGCCAGCAGCACATACCTCGGGACAGAGATCGTCTACGAGCAGTACTTC	CASSTYLGTEIVYEQYF
TRBV4-2	TRBD2	.	TRBJ2-1	TGTGCCAGCAGCCAAGAAATAGCGGGGGGTCAGGATGAGCAGTTCTTC	CASSQEIAGGQDEQFF
TRBV27	TRBD1	.	TRBJ2-2	TGTGCCAGCAGTTTGACCTTCCGGGACAGGGGGAACACCGGGGAGCTGTTTTTT	CASSLTFRDRGNTGELFF
TRBV7-9	TRBD1	.	TRBJ1-1	TGTGCCAGCAGCTTAGTCTTCGGGGAACAGGGGGCTGAAGCTTTCTTT	CASSLVFGEQGAEAFF
TRBV19	.	once	TRBJ1-1	TGTGCCAGTGAAGGGGTCGCTGGTTTGAACACTGAAGCTTTCTTT	CASEGVAGLNTEAFF
TRBV7-6	.	.	TRBJ2-2	TGTGCCAGCAGCCCCTGGGGCGACGCCGGGGAGCTGTTTTTT	CASSPWGDAGELFF
TRBV10-3	.	.	TRBJ1-5	TGTGCCATCAGAGGGACTGACAATCAGCCCCAGCATTTT	CAIRGTDNQPQHF
TRBV7-8	.	few	TRBJ1-2	TGTGCCAGCAGCTTATCAGGGATGTCCTATGGCTACACCTTC	CASSLSGMSYGYTF
TRBV29-1	.	.	TRBJ2-7	TGCAGCGTTGGAGTTGGGCAACGCTACGAGCAGTACTTC	CSVGVGQRYEQYF
TRBV7-9	.	few	TRBJ2-2	TGTGCCAGCAGCCTATACGACACAACCGGGGAGCTGTTTTTT	CASSLYDTTGELFF
TRBV19	.	.	TRBJ1-5	TGTGCCAGTAGTTTGACCGAGGGCAATCAGCCCCAGCATTTT	CASSLTEGNQPQHF
TRBV18	.	.	TRBJ1-1	TGTGCCAGCTCACCTACAGGGAACACTGAAGCTTTCTTT	CASSPTGNTEAFF
TRBV12-3/TRBV12-4	.	.	TRBJ1-1	TGTGCCAGCAGTTTTTTTCGGGTGTCGGAAGCTTTCTTT	CASSFFRVSEAFF
TRBV7-6	TRBD2	.	TRBJ2-3	TGTGCCAGCAGCGTAGATAGCGGGGGGAAGACAGATACGCAGTATTTT	CASSVDSGGKTDTQYF
TRBV7-2	.	.	TRBJ1-5	TGTGCCAGCAGCTTAGCGGGGGGGAATCAGCCCCAGCATTTT	CASSLAGGNQPQHF
TRBV7-9	TRBD1	.	TRBJ2-3	TGTGCCAGCAGCCGGACAGGGGGTCTCTCTGTAGTGCAGTATTTT	CASSRTGGLSVVQYF
TRBV7-2	.	.	TRBJ1-5	TGTGCCAGCAGCCCACAGGGAGTCGGCAATCAGCCCCAGCATTTT	CASSPQGVGNQPQHF
TRBV28	.	.	TRBJ1-2	TGTGCCAGCCGGGGGTCGGGCTATGGCTACACCTTC	CASRGSGYGYTF
TRBV18	.	.	TRBJ1-4	TGTGCCAGCTCACCAAACCCGGCAACTAATGAAAAACTGTTTTTT	CASSPNPATNEKLFF
TRBV2	TRBD2	medium-sized	TRBJ2-1	TGTGCCAGCGGGCTATGGGTAGCGGGGGGTTACAATGAGCAGTTCTTC	CASGLWVAGGYNEQFF
TRBV27	TRBD1	.	TRBJ2-1	TGTGCCAGCAGTTCCTGGACAGGGGGAATTGTAAATGAGCAGTTCTTC	CASSSWTGGIVNEQFF
TRBV9	TRBD1	.	TRBJ2-5	TGTGCCAGCAGCCGGACAGGGGCATTGGGAGAGACCCAGTACTTC	CASSRTGALGETQYF
TRBV9	.	.	TRBJ2-3	TGTGCCAGCAGCGTAGATAGCCCAGATACGCAGTATTTT	CASSVDSPDTQYF
TRBV5-1	TRBD1	.	TRBJ1-1	TGCGCCAGCAGCCTCACCGGACAGGAGAACACTGAAGCTTTCTTT	CASSLTGQENTEAFF
TRBV18	.	few	TRBJ2-5	TGTGCCAGCTCACCGTTGGGGGGTCAAGAGACCCAGTACTTC	CASSPLGGQETQYF
TRBV16	TRBD1	.	TRBJ1-2	TGTGCCAGCAGCCTGGGACAGGCCCAGGACTATGGCTACACCTTC	CASSLGQAQDYGYTF
TRBV19	TRBD2	once	TRBJ2-1	TGTGCCAGTAGGAGGACTAGCGTTAACAATGAGCAGTTCTTC	CASRRTSVNNEQFF
TRBV5-4	.	.	TRBJ2-1	TGTGCCAGCAGCTTAGGGGGACCCTCCTACAATGAGCAGTTCTTC	CASSLGGPSYNEQFF
TRBV18	.	few	TRBJ1-1	TGTGCCAGCACCGACAGTATCATGAACACTGAAGCTTTCTTT	CASTDSIMNTEAFF
TRBV5-1	TRBD1	.	TRBJ2-3	TGCGCCAGCAGCTTGTGGGGGACAGAAAGAGATACGCAGTATTTT	CASSLWGTERDTQYF
TRBV4-1	TRBD2	many	TRBJ2-1	TGCGCCAGCAGCTACGGGGGACTAGTGGCCTACAATGAGCAGTTCTTC	CASSYGGLVAYNEQFF
TRBV6-5	TRBD1	.	TRBJ2-7	TGTGCCAGCACCCCGGACAGGACCTCCTACGAGCAGTACTTC	CASTPDRTSYEQYF
TRBV7-9	.	.	TRBJ1-5	TGTGCCAGCAGCTTAGTCGGTAGGGGGAAGAATCAGCCCCAGCATTTT	CASSLVGRGKNQPQHF
TRBV6-6	TRBD1	.	TRBJ1-4	TGTGCCAGCATCATATCTCGGACAGGAGAAAAACTGTTTTTT	CASIISRTGEKLFF
TRBV28	TRBD2	.	TRBJ2-3	TGTGCCAGCAGCCCCGCGAGCGGGGGTTTTTCGGACACAGATACGCAGTATTTT	CASSPASGGFSDTDTQYF
TRBV4-2	TRBD2	.	TRBJ2-3	TGTGCCAGCAGCCAAGATACAGCGGGGGGCCTAAGCACAGATACGCAGTATTTT	CASSQDTAGGLSTDTQYF
TRBV28	.	.	TRBJ2-5	TGTGCCAGCAAATCTGAGTTAGGGGGTGGAGAGACCCAGTACTTC	CASKSELGGGETQYF
TRBV9	TRBD1	few	TRBJ1-2	TGTGCCAGCAGCGATGGACAGGGGGCGAACCTCTATGGCTACACCTTC	CASSDGQGANLYGYTF